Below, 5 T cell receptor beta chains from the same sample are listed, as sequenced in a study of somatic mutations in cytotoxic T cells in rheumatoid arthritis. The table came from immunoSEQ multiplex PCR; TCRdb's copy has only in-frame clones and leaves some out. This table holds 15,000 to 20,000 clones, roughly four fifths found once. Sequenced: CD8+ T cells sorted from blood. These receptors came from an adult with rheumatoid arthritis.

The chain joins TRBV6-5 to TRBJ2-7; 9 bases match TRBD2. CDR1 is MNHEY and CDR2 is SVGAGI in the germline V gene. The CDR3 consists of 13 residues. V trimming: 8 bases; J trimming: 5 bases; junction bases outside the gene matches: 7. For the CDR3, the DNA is TGTGCCAGCTTAGCGGGAGTAGACAACGAGCAGTACTTC. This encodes CASLAGVDNEQYF.

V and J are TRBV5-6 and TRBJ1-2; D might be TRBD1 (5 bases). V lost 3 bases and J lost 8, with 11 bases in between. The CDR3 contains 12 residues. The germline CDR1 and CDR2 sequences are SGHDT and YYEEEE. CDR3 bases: TGTGCCAGCAGCTCGATCAGGGAGGGCTACACCTTC. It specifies CASSSIREGYTF.

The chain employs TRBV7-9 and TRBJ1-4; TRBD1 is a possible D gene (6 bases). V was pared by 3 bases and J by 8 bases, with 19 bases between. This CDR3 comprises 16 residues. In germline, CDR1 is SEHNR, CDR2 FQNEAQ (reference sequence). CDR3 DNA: TGTGCCAGCAGCTTTTGGACAGTTGGTCCCTTAGAAAAACTGTTTTTT. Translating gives CASSFWTVGPLEKLFF.

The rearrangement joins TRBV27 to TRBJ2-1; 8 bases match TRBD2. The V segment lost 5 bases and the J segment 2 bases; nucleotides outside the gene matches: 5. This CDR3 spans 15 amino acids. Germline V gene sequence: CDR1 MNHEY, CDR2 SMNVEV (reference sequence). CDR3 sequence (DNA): TGTGCCAGCAGTCCTACTAGCGGCACCTACAATGAGCAGTTCTTC. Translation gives CASSPTSGTYNEQFF.

CDR3 coding DNA: TGTGCCAGCAGTTACTCACAGGGTAATGGCTACACCTTC. Its translation is CASSYSQGNGYTF. The chain carries TRBV6-5 and TRBJ1-2; possible D gene TRBD1, 6 bases. From germline, CDR1 is MNHEY and CDR2 SVGAGI. CDR3 length equals 13 residues. V gave up 0 bases and J gave up 6 bases, with 8 bases separating them.